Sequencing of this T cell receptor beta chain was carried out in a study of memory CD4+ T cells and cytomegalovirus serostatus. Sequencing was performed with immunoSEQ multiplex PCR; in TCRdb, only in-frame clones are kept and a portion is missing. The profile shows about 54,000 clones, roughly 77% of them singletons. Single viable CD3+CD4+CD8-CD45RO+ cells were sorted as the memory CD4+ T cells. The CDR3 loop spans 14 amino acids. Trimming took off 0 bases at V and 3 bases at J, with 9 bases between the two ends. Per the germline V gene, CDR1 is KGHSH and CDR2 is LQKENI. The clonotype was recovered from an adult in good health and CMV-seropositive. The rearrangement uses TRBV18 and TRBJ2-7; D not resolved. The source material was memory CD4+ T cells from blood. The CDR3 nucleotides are TGTGCCAGCTCACCACCGTCTACCAACTACGAGCAGTACTTC. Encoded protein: CASSPPSTNYEQYF.